Detailed here is one T cell receptor (beta chain). The antigen remains unidentified. Given a much more abundant clone one base away, this may be a read error. The germline V and J ends were trimmed by 3 bases and 6 bases, with 11 bases remaining between them. The CDR3 is 13 amino acids. Germline assignment: CDR1 MNHNS and CDR2 SASEGT. Time point described: persistent/refractory GD, antithyroid drugs over 5 years with positive TRAb. PBMCs provided the RNA from which the TCR library was made. Around 10 milliliters of peripheral blood were taken and placed in EDTA tubes. HTBI primers from iRepertoire and Arm-PCR of CDR3 regions yielded the TCR beta libraries. TCRdb reprocessed the multiplex PCR reads with MiXCR, giving one entry per CDR3 protein. Of more than 350,000 distinct CDR3 sequences in the sample, roughly a fifth are singletons; the top ten hold roughly an eighth. This specimen comes from a study of regulatory T cells in long-lasting Graves disease.

Study-level points and caveats: The study found lower TCR diversity in persistent Graves' patients than in newly diagnosed ones.

This sequence originates from a female donor with Graves disease. The chain joins TRBV6-1 to TRBJ2-5, with a tentative D call TRBD2 (5 bases). Sample: peripheral blood mononuclear cells (PBMCs), taken when the disease was refractory, from a patient treated with antithyroid drugs. The CDR3 DNA sequence: TGTGCCAGCAGTGATAGTGGAGGCCAGACCCAGTACTTC. Translation gives CASSDSGGQTQYF.